This T cell receptor (beta chain) was sequenced for a study of blood T cell repertoires in COVID-19 (dated by TCRdb to about 2020). For the study in its entirety: The collaborator samples originated in the United States, Italy and Spain and spanned the acute and convalescent phases of COVID-19. The prospective study material was composed of cDNA or gDNA derived from T cells, B-cell-depleted T cells, or PBMCs. The dataset comprised deeply sampled blood TCRbeta repertoires from subjects exposed to, actively infected with, or recovered from COVID-19. The repertoires were released in a freely available public database meant as a resource for research on the immune response to SARS-CoV-2. Samples came from the ongoing ImmuneRACE study (first 160 participants) plus 1,254 subjects from 6 global collaborators. A de-identified subject ID, COVID-19 status, age in years and sex were almost always included in the sample metadata. Where available, HLA class I and class II types were taken from metadata supplied by the sample provider and were not determined by assay-based typing.

CDR1 is given as SGHTA and CDR2 as FQGNSA, both from the germline V gene. The CDR3, cysteine through phenylalanine, is 14 amino acids long. The CDR3 DNA has 42 bases and is translated from base 1. V is cut by 5 bases and J by 2 bases, and the space between the germline ends is 10 bases. Concerning this clone itself: This clone's antigen is unknown. No base quality values were provided; no much bigger clone lies one nucleotide off.

The collaborating institutions used their own protocols to collect whole blood in K2EDTA tubes. For TCRbeta analysis, collaborators shipped samples as frozen whole blood, isolated PBMCs, or DNA extracted from either of those sample types. Results the study describes overall, beyond this receptor: The quantity of clinical and demographic metadata differed by source and by participant and was supplied without curation.

The immunoSEQ Assay, a bias-controlled multiplex PCR, was used to amplify TCRbeta CDR3 regions from genomic DNA. The paper's processing steps were these. The number of nucleated cells in each sample was estimated by amplification of reference gene primers within the assay. To quantify the absolute abundance of each unique TCRbeta CDR3 rearrangement, sequence reads were collapsed and filtered. Productive Simpson clonality was computed per sample as the square root of Simpson's diversity index over productive rearrangements. What TCRdb holds here is the immuneACCESS table cut down to in-frame rearrangements. Part of the clones is not present; checked against another copy, under half of the missing clones reflect an unresolved V gene, and the others are unexplained. D and trimming come from the DNA, and the V and J calls and clone size come from that table. This sample gives 150,000 to 200,000 clones in total; 81% of them show up just once. Approximately 11% of the sample goes to the ten largest clones.

The sequence joins TRBV7-2 to TRBJ1-3; the D region possibly corresponds to TRBD1 (5 bases align). The sample was peripheral blood. The source is a man in his sixties with active or convalescent COVID-19. The CDR3 is CASSPGIPGNTIYF. The DNA sequence follows: TGTGCCAGCAGCCCAGGGATCCCTGGAAACACCATATATTTT.